The 27 T cell receptor beta chains below all came from one sample that was sequenced in a study of beta chain features in type 1 diabetes. What was sequenced were expressed TCRB transcripts, since all of the isolated RNA had been reverse transcribed. Profiled with immunoSEQ multiplex PCR; TCRdb holds only in-frame clones, not every one. The top ten clones hold 0.5% to 0.6% of a sample with over 90,000 clones, 25% to 35% of them seen once. Overall study results and limits: There was a moderate but significant shortening of TCRB CDR3s in all four CD4+ subsets of Type 1 diabetes patients.

The antigens of these receptors remain unknown. The material sequenced was central memory CD4+ T cells from blood. The receptors derive from a woman between 18 and 29 years old with type 1 diabetes.

This clone has just a few counts. The chain employs TRBV11-3 and TRBJ2-3; D is perhaps TRBD2 (5 bases). This CDR3 spans 15 amino acids. From germline, CDR1 is SGHNT and CDR2 YENEEA. V was shortened by 3 bases and J by 4 bases, with 14 bases between the two germline ends. CDR3: CASSFEGATSDTQYF. CDR3 nucleotide sequence: TGTGCCAGCAGCTTCGAGGGAGCAACCTCAGATACGCAGTATTTT.

The J gene is TRBJ2-1, the V gene TRBV14, with 7 bases aligning to TRBD1. Unmatched junction bases numbered 9, after V lost 4 bases and J lost 6 bases. CDR3 length: 15 amino acids. CDR1 SGHDN and CDR2 FVKESK come from the germline V gene. The CDR3 coding sequence is TGTGCCAGCAGCCGAGACAGGGTTGCCGGCAATGAGCAGTTCTTC. Its translation is CASSRDRVAGNEQFF.

This rearrangement joins TRBV7-3 to TRBJ2-5; D is possibly TRBD2 (5 bases). Germline V lookup: CDR1 SGHTA, CDR2 FQGTGA. The CDR3 has 14 residues. V lost 1 base and J 2 bases, leaving 8 bases between the germline ends. CDR3 residues: CASSLSGRQETQYF. CDR3 bases: TGTGCCAGCAGCTTAAGCGGGCGACAAGAGACCCAGTACTTC.

The chain couples TRBV28 to TRBJ1-2; a possible D gene is TRBD1 (5 bases). V was cut by 6 bases and J by 8 bases, with 7 bases left in between. Germline values: CDR1 MDHEN, CDR2 SYDVKM. This CDR3 has 10 amino acids. The CDR3 spells CASRDNGYTF. CDR3 nucleotide sequence: TGTGCCAGCAGGGACAACGGCTACACCTTC.

The rearrangement joins TRBV15 to TRBJ1-5; no clear D gene. Germline V CDR1 and CDR2: LNHNV, YYDKDF (reference sequence). The CDR3 totals 16 residues. With 0 bases removed from V and 1 base from J, the gap between germline ends came to 10 bases. The CDR3 here is CATSRDRGKSNQPQHF. The CDR3 DNA follows: TGTGCCACCAGCAGAGATCGGGGTAAGAGCAATCAGCCCCAGCATTTT.

V is TRBV6-1 and J is TRBJ1-3; D gene ambiguous. V was cut by 3 bases and J by 7 bases, with 13 bases left in between. CDR1 and CDR2 from the germline V gene are MNHNS and SASEGT. The CDR3 sequence is 14 residues long. CDR3 loop: CASSDAPRRNTIYF. The CDR3 DNA reads TGTGCCAGCAGTGATGCCCCCCGGAGGAACACCATATATTTT.

The V call is TRBV7-2, the J call TRBJ1-2; TRBD1 agrees at 7 bases. CDR1 SGHTA and CDR2 FQGNSA come from the germline V gene. The CDR3 extends over 14 amino acids. V lost 8 bases, J lost 4 bases, and 10 bases stayed unmatched. CDR3 DNA sequence: TGTGCCAGCGGTCGGACAGGACCGATCTATGGCTACACCTTC. Its translation is CASGRTGPIYGYTF.

This clone came up a few times. This chain joins TRBV7-9 and TRBJ1-2; possible D gene TRBD1, 5 bases. With 3 bases removed from V and 8 bases from J, the gap between germline ends came to 10 bases. From germline, CDR1 is SEHNR and CDR2 FQNEAQ (reference sequence). There are 12 residues in the CDR3. CDR3 bases: TGTGCCAGCAGCTTGGGGGGGGACGGCTACACCTTC. It is translated as CASSLGGDGYTF.

CDR3 loop: CATSRDVAGAPFF. The CDR3 nucleotides are TGTGCCACCAGCAGAGATGTAGCGGGAGCCCCTTTCTTC. The rearrangement uses TRBV15 and TRBJ2-1, with TRBD2 identical over 9 bases. Losses at the gene ends were 0 bases for V and 16 bases for J; bases not matched to a gene: 7. Per germline, CDR1 LNHNV and CDR2 YYDKDF (reference sequence). The CDR3 totals 13 residues.

Note on this clone: The same CDR3 is also encoded by other DNA sequences in this sample. This chain uses TRBV7-8 with TRBJ1-5; D may be TRBD1 (5 bases). The CDR3 has 13 residues. Germline-derived CDR1 and CDR2 are SGHVS and FQNEAQ. Trimming left V 4 bases short and J 3 bases short, with 7 bases between. CDR3: CASSWDSNQPQHF. The CDR3 nucleotides are TGTGCCAGCAGCTGGGACTCCAATCAGCCCCAGCATTTT.

There are a few counts of this clone. The chain combines TRBV7-2 with TRBJ2-1, with D tentatively TRBD2 (5 bases). CDR1 and CDR2 from the germline V gene are SGHTA and FQGNSA. V was shortened by 5 bases and J by 6 bases, with 8 bases between the two germline ends. This CDR3 is built from 12 residues. CDR3: CASSLEVNEQFF. Written as DNA, the CDR3 is TGTGCCAGCAGCCTGGAGGTCAATGAGCAGTTCTTC.

The chain employs TRBV6-1 and TRBJ2-2; 10 bases line up with TRBD1. V shed 8 bases and J 5 bases; nucleotides not matched to a gene: 5. CDR1 is MNHNS, CDR2 SASEGT, per germline. This CDR3 region has 14 residues. The CDR3 loop reads CASGTGAKTGELFF. The CDR3 region has the DNA TGTGCCAGCGGGACAGGGGCTAAGACCGGGGAGCTGTTTTTT.

This chain links TRBV11-3 with TRBJ1-3; D gene unclear. Germline V gene data show CDR1 as SGHNT and CDR2 as YENEEA. Trimming stripped 4 bases from V and 0 bases from J, with 10 bases between. The CDR3 has 15 amino acids. The CDR3 sequence: CASSSLESSGNTIYF. CDR3 DNA sequence: TGTGCCAGCAGCTCCCTAGAGAGCTCTGGAAACACCATATATTTT. The full variable domain, its missing parts supplied by reference TRBV11-3 and TRBJ1-3, is EAGVVQSPRYKIIEKKQPVAFWCNPISGHNTLYWYLQNLGQGPELLIRYENEEAVDDSQLPKDRFSAERLKGVDSTLKIQPAELGDSAVYLCASSSLESSGNTIYFGEGSWLTVV.

J is TRBJ2-1 and V is TRBV29-1, with TRBD1 matching over 11 bases. Unmatched junction bases numbered 4, after V lost 1 base and J lost 2 bases. CDR3 length: 16 amino acids. Germline loops: CDR1 SQVTM, CDR2 ANQGSEA. CDR3 sequence (DNA): TGCAGCGTTGAAGTACCGGGACAGGGGGCCTACAATGAGCAGTTCTTC. It translates to CSVEVPGQGAYNEQFF.

This clone is a singleton in its sample. The DNA for the CDR3 is TGTGCCAGCAGTTACTCGACGGCGGGAGTCGGAGATACGCAGTATTTT. Its translation is CASSYSTAGVGDTQYF. This chain connects TRBV6-5 to TRBJ2-3, with 7 bases fitting TRBD2. Germline V gene lookup returns CDR1 MNHEY and CDR2 SVGAGI. The V gene end was trimmed by 0 bases and the J gene end by 5 bases; junction bases not matched to a gene: 8. This CDR3 has 16 residues.

The chain recombines TRBV2 with TRBJ1-5; D unclear. V dropped 4 bases and J dropped 6 bases, with 13 bases sitting between them. Germline CDR1 is SNHLY and CDR2 is FYNNEI. This CDR3 contains 14 residues. This CDR3 reads CASSGRQITQPQHF. CDR3 DNA: TGTGCCAGCAGTGGACGACAAATCACTCAGCCCCAGCATTTT.

V is TRBV28 and J is TRBJ2-2, with 10 bases aligning to TRBD1. Germline CDR1 is MDHEN and CDR2 is SYDVKM. V lost 3 bases to trimming and J lost 7 bases; unmatched junction nucleotides: 8. The CDR3 is 16 residues long. CDR3: CASSLTGTGVDGELFF. The DNA for the CDR3 is TGTGCCAGCAGTTTGACCGGGACAGGGGTGGACGGGGAGCTGTTTTTT.

The rearrangement links TRBV7-6 to TRBJ1-6, with 7 positions matching TRBD1. Germline V lookup: CDR1 SGHVS, CDR2 FNYEAQ. The CDR3 has 18 residues. The V and J ends lost 5 bases and 10 bases, in that order; junction bases with no gene match: 20. The CDR3 loop is CASSPRAATGAERSPLHF. CDR3 nucleotide sequence: TGTGCCAGCAGCCCGAGGGCTGCTACAGGGGCTGAGAGATCACCCCTCCACTTT.

The V gene is TRBV7-9, the J gene TRBJ2-3, with D tentatively TRBD2 (6 bases). The CDR3 extends over 16 amino acids. V was clipped by 0 bases and J by 3 bases, with 13 bases between them. The V gene's germline CDR1 is SEHNR and CDR2 FQNEAQ (reference sequence). CDR3 amino acids: CASSLARREGTDTQYF. The CDR3 bases are TGTGCCAGCAGCTTAGCGCGGCGGGAAGGGACAGATACGCAGTATTTT.

This clone has ten or more counts. The V call is TRBV18, the J call TRBJ2-1; no definite D call. The germline CDR1 and CDR2 sequences are KGHSH and LQKENI. There are 12 residues in the CDR3. Trimming stripped 3 bases from V and 5 bases from J, with 5 bases between. As DNA, the CDR3 is TGTGCCAGCTCACCCAGTAACAATGAGCAGTTCTTC. Encoded protein: CASSPSNNEQFF.

The J gene is TRBJ2-2, the V gene TRBV9; TRBD2 might be the D (5 bases). The CDR3 has 12 residues. V lost 8 bases to trimming and J lost 2 bases, with 7 bases between them. Germline loops: CDR1 SGDLS, CDR2 YYNGEE. The CDR3 coding sequence is TGTGCCAGGAGGGATAACACCGGGGAGCTGTTTTTT. This encodes CARRDNTGELFF.

A few counts support this clone. V usage is TRBV27 and J usage is TRBJ2-1, with a tentative D call TRBD1 (5 bases). The CDR3 sequence is 15 residues long. V lost 8 bases and J 3 bases, leaving 17 bases between the germline ends. Germline-derived CDR1 and CDR2 are MNHEY and SMNVEV (reference sequence). The CDR3 DNA reads TGTGCCAGCTCCAGGGCTGGTTACGGCTACAATGAGCAGTTCTTC. This translates into CASSRAGYGYNEQFF.

V gene TRBV5-3 combines with J gene TRBJ2-1; 7 bases are shared with TRBD1. TRBV5-3 is an ORF, with its function uncertain. The CDR3 is 17 amino acids. Losses at the gene ends were 3 bases for V and 3 bases for J; bases not matched to a gene: 12. The CDR3, as DNA: TGTGCCAGAAGCTGGGAGAGACCCCGGGACAGCTACAATGAGCAGTTCTTC. Its protein is CARSWERPRDSYNEQFF.

This rearrangement joins TRBV7-6 to TRBJ2-1; D possibly corresponds to TRBD1 (5 bases). The CDR3 length is 16 residues. Trimming cost V 0 bases and J 5 bases, with 14 bases left between them. CDR1 and CDR2 (germline): SGHVS, FNYEAQ. The CDR3 region is CASSLARLAGNNEQFF. Here the CDR3 DNA reads TGTGCCAGCAGCTTAGCGCGACTGGCAGGGAACAATGAGCAGTTCTTC.

The genes are TRBV7-3 and TRBJ2-2; the match to TRBD1 covers 7 bases. The germline CDR1 and CDR2 sequences are SGHTA and FQGTGA. V shed 2 bases, J shed 0 bases, and the junction held 3 bases outside the gene matches. The CDR3 sequence is 16 residues long. CDR3 in DNA: TGTGCCAGCAGCTTATGGGGGACAGCGAACACCGGGGAGCTGTTTTTT. Protein: CASSLWGTANTGELFF.

As regards this clone: The DNA is left out, because the CDR3 cannot be placed on it with certainty; the CDR3 is given as TCRdb lists it. The chain combines TRBV15 with TRBJ2-7; no check of the table's D call, TRBD2, against the DNA was made. The CDR3 numbers 15 amino acids, ends counted. From germline, CDR1 is LNHNV and CDR2 YYDKDF (reference sequence). CDR3 protein: CAIYFGGLVAYEQYV.

J is TRBJ2-2 and V is TRBV11-2; D is perhaps TRBD1 (6 bases). Germline lookup yields CDR1 SGHAT and CDR2 FQNNGV. The CDR3 has 16 residues. V lost 5 bases and J 4 bases, leaving 17 bases between the germline ends. The CDR3 bases are TGTGCCAGCAGCGAGGTCAGGGGCCGTGGCACCGGGGAGCTGTTTTTT. As protein: CASSEVRGRGTGELFF.